The rows below give T cell receptor beta chains drawn from one sample of a study of blood T cell repertoires in COVID-19. Using immunoSEQ multiplex PCR, the repertoire was profiled, and TCRdb retains in-frame clones only, with some absent. Seen here are about 34,000 clones, approximately 81% observed once, and the top ten hold around 3.2%. Sequencing was carried out using peripheral blood. All receptors derive from a man in his 70s with COVID-19, enrolled during active disease. The CDR3 runs from the conserved cysteine through the conserved F or W. D genes are given only for firm matches. The size entry is marked missing in some rows and otherwise reads once, few, many or a size class.

size: NA; D: TRBD1; V: TRBV5-4; J: TRBJ1-1; DNA: TGTGCCAGCAGCAGAGGACAGGGCATGAACACTGAAGCTTTCTTT; CDR3: CASSRGQGMNTEAFF
size: NA; D: NA; V: TRBV7-9; J: TRBJ1-1; DNA: TGTGCCAGCAGCCCCGTGGTGGCGGGGACGGTAGCTTTCTTT; CDR3: CASSPVVAGTVAFF
size: once; D: TRBD1; V: TRBV6-5; J: TRBJ2-5; DNA: TGTGCCAGCAGTTGGGACAGGGTAGAGACCCAGTACTTC; CDR3: CASSWDRVETQYF
size: NA; D: NA; V: TRBV15; J: TRBJ1-5; DNA: TGTGCCACCAGCAGAGATTACGGTAATCAGCCCCAGCATTTT; CDR3: CATSRDYGNQPQHF
size: few; D: NA; V: TRBV27; J: TRBJ1-1; DNA: TGTGCCAGCATTTTCGGTGCTGAAGCTTTCTTT; CDR3: CASIFGAEAFF
size: few; D: NA; V: TRBV28; J: TRBJ1-2; DNA: TGTGCCAGCAGTCGCGCTGGGAGGGGCCTATCTAACTATGGCTACACCTTC; CDR3: CASSRAGRGLSNYGYTF
size: NA; D: NA; V: TRBV14; J: TRBJ1-1; DNA: TGTGCCAGCAGCCAAGTGGAGATTGGTGAAGCTTTCTTT; CDR3: CASSQVEIGEAFF
size: NA; D: TRBD2; V: TRBV7-2; J: TRBJ2-3; DNA: TGTGCCAGCAGCCCGACTAGCGGACCAGATACGCAGTATTTT; CDR3: CASSPTSGPDTQYF
size: NA; D: NA; V: TRBV27; J: TRBJ1-6; DNA: TGTGCCAGCAGTCCCGGGGTTAGCGGGAGGTCACCCCTCCACTTT; CDR3: CASSPGVSGRSPLHF
size: NA; D: TRBD2; V: TRBV10-3; J: TRBJ2-1; DNA: TGTGCCACCGGGCCGGGACTAGCGGGAGAGGCCTCCTACAATGAGCAGTTCTTC; CDR3: CATGPGLAGEASYNEQFF
size: NA; D: NA; V: TRBV4-3; J: TRBJ2-7; DNA: TGCGCCAGCAGCCATGCCCGACAGGAGGCCTACGAGCAGTACTTC; CDR3: CASSHARQEAYEQYF
size: NA; D: TRBD2; V: TRBV3-1/TRBV3-2; J: TRBJ2-1; DNA: TGTGCCAGCAGCCAAGATCGAGTTAGCGGGAGGGTTGGTGAGCAGTTCTTC; CDR3: CASSQDRVSGRVGEQFF